The 23 T cell receptor beta chains listed next were all sequenced from one sample in a study of T cell responses to AZD1222 COVID-19 vaccine. TCRdb's copy holds only in-frame clones and misses some; the assay was immunoSEQ multiplex PCR. The sample carries about 120,000 clones, around 84% recorded once. The sample here was peripheral blood, taken 28 days after the second AZD1222 dose. The receptors were sampled from an adult who received the AZD1222 COVID-19 vaccine.

V gene TRBV4-2 combines with J gene TRBJ2-3; D ambiguous. Germline-derived CDR1 and CDR2 are LGHNA and YNFKEQ. V was trimmed by 1 base and J by 8 bases, leaving 7 bases between them. This CDR3 is built from 12 residues. The CDR3 nucleotides are TGTGCCAGCAGCCAAGTTCTGGGTACGCAGTATTTT. This translates into CASSQVLGTQYF.

The rearrangement uses TRBV25-1 and TRBJ2-3, with D perhaps TRBD1 (5 bases). The CDR3 consists of 13 residues. Per germline, CDR1 MGHDK and CDR2 SYGVNS. Trimming cost V 7 bases and J 4 bases, with 12 bases left between them. CDR3 nucleotide sequence: TGTGCCAGCATGCCAGGGAACGCAGATACGCAGTATTTT. Translating gives CASMPGNADTQYF.

The rearrangement links TRBV19 to TRBJ1-3; no clear D gene. CDR1 is LNHDA, CDR2 SQIVND, per germline (reference sequence). The CDR3 is 14 amino acids. V lost 7 bases to trimming and J lost 0 bases, with 10 bases between them. CDR3 residues: CASMAGISGNTIYF. The CDR3, as DNA: TGTGCCAGTATGGCAGGTATCTCTGGAAACACCATATATTTT.

The genes are TRBV24-1 and TRBJ2-2, with TRBD2 identical over 7 bases. The CDR3 has 17 residues. The V gene's germline CDR1 is KGHDR and CDR2 SFDVKD. V gave up 3 bases and J gave up 3 bases; unmatched junction bases: 9. In DNA form, the CDR3 reads TGTGCCACCAGTGATCCCTACTTTGGGGGGGACACCGGGGAGCTGTTTTTT. This codes for CATSDPYFGGDTGELFF.

V and J are TRBV19 and TRBJ1-2; TRBD1 matches 8 bases. V shed 7 bases and J 4 bases; nucleotides not matched to a gene: 11. Germline CDR1 LNHDA, CDR2 SQIVND (reference sequence). This CDR3 contains 15 residues. The CDR3 region has the DNA TGTGCCAGTAACCCTACCTGGACAGGGTTCTATGGCTACACCTTC. Its protein is CASNPTWTGFYGYTF.

The V gene is TRBV11-2, the J gene TRBJ2-7; D is undetermined. The V end was cut by 5 bases, the J end by 5 bases, with 7 bases between. This CDR3 contains 11 residues. Germline CDR1 SGHAT, CDR2 FQNNGV. CDR3 sequence: CASSPSNEQYF. The CDR3 DNA reads as TGTGCCAGCAGCCCGTCGAACGAGCAGTACTTC.

This clone was counted between two and nine times. The J gene is TRBJ1-4, the V gene TRBV27; 7 bases fit TRBD1. The CDR3 consists of 15 residues. The V and J ends lost 0 bases and 4 bases, in that order; junction bases with no gene match: 2. The V gene's germline CDR1 is MNHEY and CDR2 SMNVEV (reference sequence). CDR3 DNA sequence: TGTGCCAGCAGTTTATCGGGACAGTTTAATGAAAAACTGTTTTTT. It is translated as CASSLSGQFNEKLFF. The variable domain in full, completed from reference TRBV27 and TRBJ1-4, reads EAQVTQNPRYLITVTGKKLTVTCSQNMNHEYMSWYRQDPGLGLRQIYYSMNVEVTDKGDVPEGYKVSRKEKRNFPLILESPSPNQTSLYFCASSLSGQFNEKLFFGSGTQLSVL.

CDR3 sequence reads: CASSLTGGAAGELFF. The CDR3 nucleotides are TGTGCCAGCAGTTTAACCGGGGGGGCCGCCGGGGAGCTGTTTTTT. The chain couples TRBV27 to TRBJ2-2; TRBD2 matches 8 bases. This CDR3 spans 15 amino acids. J lost 6 bases, V lost 2 bases, and 5 bases had no gene match. Looked up from germline, CDR1 is MNHEY and CDR2 is SMNVEV (reference sequence).

The V gene is TRBV27, the J gene TRBJ1-1; no firm D call. V was trimmed by 3 bases and J by 5 bases, leaving 4 bases between them. The CDR3 is 11 residues long. Germline V CDR1 and CDR2: MNHEY, SMNVEV (reference sequence). CDR3 sequence: CASSFGTEAFF. DNA of the CDR3: TGTGCCAGCAGTTTTGGGACTGAAGCTTTCTTT.

V and J are TRBV5-1 and TRBJ1-3; D remains unclear. The length of the CDR3 is 14 residues. The germline V gene has CDR1 SGHRS and CDR2 YFSETQ. V gave up 1 base and J gave up 0 bases, with 5 bases separating them. CDR3 sequence (DNA): TGCGCCAGCAGCTTGTCAAGCTCTGGAAACACCATATATTTT. Translated, it gives CASSLSSSGNTIYF.

This clone was counted a single time. The chain couples TRBV7-9 to TRBJ1-1, with D unclear. The CDR3 spans 12 residues. Trimming removed 1 base from V and 10 bases from J, with 10 bases in between. Germline V lookup: CDR1 SEHNR, CDR2 FQNEAQ (reference sequence). In DNA, the CDR3 is TGTGCCAGCAGCTTAGACAGCGAGGGAGCTTTCTTT. It translates to CASSLDSEGAFF.

This chain joins TRBV9 and TRBJ2-3; 7 bases map to TRBD1. V dropped 0 bases and J dropped 4; count of bases not matched to a gene: 11. Looked up from germline, CDR1 is SGDLS and CDR2 is YYNGEE. This CDR3 has 17 residues. The CDR3 is CASSVASDRVWSDTQYF. CDR3 DNA: TGTGCCAGCAGCGTAGCTTCCGACAGGGTTTGGTCAGATACGCAGTATTTT. Full variable domain (rest looked up from reference TRBV9 and TRBJ2-3): DSGVTQTPKHLITATGQRVTLRCSPRSGDLSVYWYQQSLDQGLQFLIQYYNGEERAKGNILERFSAQQFPDLHSELNLSSLELGDSALYFCASSVASDRVWSDTQYFGPGTRLTVL.

The chain is built from TRBV4-1 and TRBJ2-1; D gene unclear. This CDR3 is 13 amino acids long. The V end was cut by 4 bases, the J end by 5 bases, with 9 bases between. CDR1 and CDR2 (germline): MGHRA, YSYEKL. CDR3 sequence: CASSLFGNNEQFF. In DNA form, the CDR3 reads TGCGCCAGCAGCCTCTTTGGGAACAATGAGCAGTTCTTC.

The chain has TRBV5-1 and TRBJ1-1; 8 bases fit TRBD1. The ends lost 4 bases at V and 5 bases at J; junction bases unmatched: 10. Germline CDR1 and CDR2: SGHRS and YFSETQ. This CDR3 comprises 15 residues. This CDR3 reads CASSGDGQGGTEAFF. The CDR3 region has the DNA TGCGCCAGCAGCGGGGACGGACAGGGTGGAACTGAAGCTTTCTTT.

The chain is built from TRBV27 and TRBJ2-7; D is ambiguous. The CDR3 runs to 16 residues. Germline CDR1 MNHEY, CDR2 SMNVEV (reference sequence). V was clipped by 5 bases and J by 2 bases, with 19 bases between them. Here the CDR3 reads CASSPTSSGSAYEQYF. The DNA of the CDR3 is TGTGCCAGCAGTCCCACGTCATCCGGGTCAGCCTACGAGCAGTACTTC.

Remarks on this clone: Other DNA sequences of this sample code for an identical CDR3. V gene TRBV6-5 combines with J gene TRBJ1-1; unclear D gene. V gave up 2 bases and J gave up 1 base, with 5 bases separating them. The germline CDR1 and CDR2 sequences are MNHEY and SVGAGI. The CDR3 covers 13 residues. CDR3 nucleotide sequence: TGTGCCAGCAGTTACGGGAGGAACACTGAAGCTTTCTTT. Translation gives CASSYGRNTEAFF.

The rearrangement joins TRBV7-9 to TRBJ2-2, with unresolved D. The CDR3 covers 12 residues. The germline CDR1 and CDR2 sequences are SEHNR and FQNEAQ (reference sequence). Trimming removed 5 bases from V and 5 bases from J, with 6 bases in between. Here the CDR3 DNA reads TGTGCCAGCAGCCAAGTTACCGGGGAGCTGTTTTTT. It codes for CASSQVTGELFF.

This rearrangement joins TRBV9 to TRBJ2-3, with D perhaps TRBD1 or TRBD2 (6 bases each). Germline V lookup: CDR1 SGDLS, CDR2 YYNGEE. Trimming removed 4 bases from V and 2 bases from J, with 20 bases in between. The CDR3 has 17 amino acids. The CDR3 nucleotides read TGTGCCAGCAGCCCTCGGGGGCGTGGGGGATCCACAGATACGCAGTATTTT. Translation gives CASSPRGRGGSTDTQYF.

This chain links TRBV18 with TRBJ1-1; D perhaps matches TRBD1 (5 bases). V shed 2 bases and J shed 3 bases, with 10 bases lying between them. This CDR3 has 14 amino acids. Germline CDR1 and CDR2: KGHSH and LQKENI. The CDR3 sequence: CASSPEIRDTEAFF. In DNA form, the CDR3 reads TGTGCCAGCTCACCAGAGATCAGGGACACTGAAGCTTTCTTT.

This rearrangement joins TRBV3-1 (or the pseudogene TRBV3-2) to TRBJ1-3; 11 bases line up with TRBD1. V lost 0 bases and J lost 4; bases outside the gene matches: 2. This CDR3 is 16 amino acids long. The germline V gene encodes CDR1 LGHDT and CDR2 YNNKEL (reference sequence). This CDR3 is CASSQEGQGAGNTIYF. The CDR3 DNA sequence: TGTGCCAGCAGCCAAGAAGGACAGGGGGCCGGAAACACCATATATTTT.

The chain is built from TRBV24-1 and TRBJ2-2; D is unclear. The germline V gene has CDR1 KGHDR and CDR2 SFDVKD. The V end was cut by 4 bases, the J end by 2 bases, with 10 bases between. CDR3 length: 15 residues. In DNA form, the CDR3 reads TGTGCCACCAGTGACCTATTCTCAAACACCGGGGAGCTGTTTTTT. Translated: CATSDLFSNTGELFF.

The chain links TRBV6-2 or TRBV6-3 to TRBJ1-2, with a possible D match to TRBD1 (5 bases). The CDR3 extends over 15 amino acids. Germline CDR1 reads MNHEY; CDR2 reads SVGEGT. V lost 6 bases, J lost 8 bases, and 22 bases lay in between. CDR3: CASSHRSQGILGYTF. The CDR3 nucleotides read TGTGCCAGCAGCCACAGGAGCCAGGGAATTTTGGGCTACACCTTC.

The count of this clone is one. The chain carries TRBV28 and TRBJ2-7; 7 positions match TRBD2. The trim removed 5 bases at V and 3 bases at J, leaving 10 bases unmatched. CDR1 is MDHEN and CDR2 is SYDVKM in the germline V gene. The CDR3 loop spans 15 amino acids. The CDR3, as DNA: TGTGCCAGCAGTCCACCCCGGGGGGTTCGCTACGAGCAGTACTTC. Its protein is CASSPPRGVRYEQYF.